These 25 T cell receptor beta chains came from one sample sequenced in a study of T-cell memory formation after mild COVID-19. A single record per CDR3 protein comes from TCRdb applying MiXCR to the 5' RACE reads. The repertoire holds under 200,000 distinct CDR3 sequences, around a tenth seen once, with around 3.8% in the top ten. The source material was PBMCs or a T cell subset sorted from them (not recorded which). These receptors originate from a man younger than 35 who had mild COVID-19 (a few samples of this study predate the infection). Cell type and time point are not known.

CDR3 sequence: CASSLTDPGQTLNQPQHF. The CDR3 DNA is TGTGCCAGCTCACTTACCGATCCGGGACAAACCTTGAATCAGCCCCAGCATTTT. The chain has TRBV18 and TRBJ1-5; a weak D match, TRBD1 (6 bases). This CDR3 is built from 18 residues. Trimming took 4 bases from V and 4 from J, leaving 23 bases between them. Per the germline V gene, CDR1 is KGHSH and CDR2 is LQKENI.

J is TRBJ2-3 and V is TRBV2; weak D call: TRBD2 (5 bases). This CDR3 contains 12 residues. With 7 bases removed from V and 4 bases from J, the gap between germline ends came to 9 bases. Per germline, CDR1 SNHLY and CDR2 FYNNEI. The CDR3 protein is CASKRGADTQYF. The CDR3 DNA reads TGTGCCAGCAAACGGGGAGCAGATACGCAGTATTTT.

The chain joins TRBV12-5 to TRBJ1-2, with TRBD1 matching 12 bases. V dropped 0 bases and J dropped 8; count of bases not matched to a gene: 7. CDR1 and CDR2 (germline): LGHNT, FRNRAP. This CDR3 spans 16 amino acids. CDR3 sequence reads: CASGLVLGTGGWGYTF. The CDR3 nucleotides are TGTGCTAGTGGTTTGGTACTCGGGACAGGGGGCTGGGGCTACACCTTC. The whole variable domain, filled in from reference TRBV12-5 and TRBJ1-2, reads DARVTQTPRHKVTEMGQEVTMRCQPILGHNTVFWYRQTMMQGLELLAYFRNRAPLDDSGMPKDRFSAEMPDATLATLKIQPSEPRDSAVYFCASGLVLGTGGWGYTFGSGTRLTVV.

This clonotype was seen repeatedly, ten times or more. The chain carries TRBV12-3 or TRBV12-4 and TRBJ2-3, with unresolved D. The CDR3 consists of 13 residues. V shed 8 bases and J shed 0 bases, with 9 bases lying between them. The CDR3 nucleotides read TGTGCCAGCGTAATGACTAGCACAGATACGCAGTATTTT. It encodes CASVMTSTDTQYF.

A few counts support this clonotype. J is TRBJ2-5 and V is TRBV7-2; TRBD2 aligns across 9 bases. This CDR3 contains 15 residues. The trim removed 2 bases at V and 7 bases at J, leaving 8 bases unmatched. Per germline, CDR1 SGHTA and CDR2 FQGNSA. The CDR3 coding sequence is TGTGCCAGCAGCTTAACTAGCGGGTGGAAGGTGACCCAGTACTTC. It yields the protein CASSLTSGWKVTQYF.

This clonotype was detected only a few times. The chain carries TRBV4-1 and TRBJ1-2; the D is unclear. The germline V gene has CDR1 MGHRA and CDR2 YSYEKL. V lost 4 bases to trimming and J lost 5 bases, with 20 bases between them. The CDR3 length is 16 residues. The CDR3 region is CASSRIRPGSYYGYTF. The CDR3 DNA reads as TGCGCCAGCAGCCGGATAAGGCCGGGATCGTATTATGGCTACACCTTC.

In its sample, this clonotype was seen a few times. The chain's CDR3 is CASSRGQGEAFF. The CDR3, as DNA: TGTGCCAGCAGCCGAGGACAGGGGGAAGCTTTCTTT. The chain joins TRBV5-6 to TRBJ1-1; 9 positions agree with TRBD1. The germline gives CDR1 SGHDT, CDR2 YYEEEE. V lost 4 bases, J lost 8 bases, and 3 bases stayed unmatched. The CDR3 contains 12 residues.

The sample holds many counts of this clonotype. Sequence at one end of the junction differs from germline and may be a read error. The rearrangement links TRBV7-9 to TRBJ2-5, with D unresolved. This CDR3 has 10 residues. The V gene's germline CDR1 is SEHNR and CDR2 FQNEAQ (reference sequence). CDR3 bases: TGTGCCAGCCACCAGGAGACCCAGTACTTC. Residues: CASHQETQYF.

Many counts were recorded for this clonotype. DNA for the CDR3: TGTGCCAGCAGTTGGGGGAACACTGAAGCTTTCTTT. It specifies CASSWGNTEAFF. V usage is TRBV12-3 or TRBV12-4 and J usage is TRBJ1-1; D call uncertain. Trimming left V 4 bases short and J 1 base short, with 4 bases between. This CDR3 spans 12 amino acids.

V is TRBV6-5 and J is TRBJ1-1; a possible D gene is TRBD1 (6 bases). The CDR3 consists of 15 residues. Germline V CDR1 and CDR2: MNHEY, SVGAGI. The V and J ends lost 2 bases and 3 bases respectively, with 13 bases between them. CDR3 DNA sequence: TGTGCCAGCAGTTACACCTACAGGGCGGACACTGAAGCTTTCTTT. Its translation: CASSYTYRADTEAFF.

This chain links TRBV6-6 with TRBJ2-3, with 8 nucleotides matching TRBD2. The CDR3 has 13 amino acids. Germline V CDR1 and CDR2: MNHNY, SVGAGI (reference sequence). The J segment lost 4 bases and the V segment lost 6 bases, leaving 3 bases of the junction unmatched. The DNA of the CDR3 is TGTGCCAGCAGCCGGGGGGGGTCAGATACGCAGTATTTT. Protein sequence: CASSRGGSDTQYF.

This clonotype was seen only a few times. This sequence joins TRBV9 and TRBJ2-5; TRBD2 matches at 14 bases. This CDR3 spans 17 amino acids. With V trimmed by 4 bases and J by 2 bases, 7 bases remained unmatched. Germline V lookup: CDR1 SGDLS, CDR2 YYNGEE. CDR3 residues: CASSRTSGGSVQETQYF. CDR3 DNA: TGTGCCAGCAGCCGGACTAGCGGGGGGTCCGTGCAAGAGACCCAGTACTTC.

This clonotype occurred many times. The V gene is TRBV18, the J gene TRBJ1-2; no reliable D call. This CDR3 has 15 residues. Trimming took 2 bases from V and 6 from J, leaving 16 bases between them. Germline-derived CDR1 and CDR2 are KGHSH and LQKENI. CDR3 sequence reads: CASSPAGDPGDGYTF. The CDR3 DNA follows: TGTGCCAGCTCACCAGCGGGAGATCCTGGGGATGGCTACACCTTC.

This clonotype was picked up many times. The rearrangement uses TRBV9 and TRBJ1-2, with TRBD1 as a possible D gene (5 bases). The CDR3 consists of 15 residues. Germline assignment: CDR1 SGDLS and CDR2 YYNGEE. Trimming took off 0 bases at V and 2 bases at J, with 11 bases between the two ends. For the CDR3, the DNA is TGTGCCAGCAGCGTAGGGGGCGCGCGAAACTATGGCTACACCTTC. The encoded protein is CASSVGGARNYGYTF.

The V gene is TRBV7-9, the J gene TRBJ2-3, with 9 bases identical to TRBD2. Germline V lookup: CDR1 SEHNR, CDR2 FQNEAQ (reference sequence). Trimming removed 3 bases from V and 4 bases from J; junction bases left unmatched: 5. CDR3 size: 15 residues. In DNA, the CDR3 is TGTGCCAGCAGCTTCGTGGTAGCGGGGGCAGATACGCAGTATTTT. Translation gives CASSFVVAGADTQYF.

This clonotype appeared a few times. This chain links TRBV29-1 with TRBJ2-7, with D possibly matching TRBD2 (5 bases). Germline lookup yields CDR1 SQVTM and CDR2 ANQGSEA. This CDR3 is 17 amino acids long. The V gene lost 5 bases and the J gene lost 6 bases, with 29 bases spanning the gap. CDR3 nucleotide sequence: TGCAGCGTTACAAGACATACCGGGAATGAGGTAGTTGCCGAGCAGTACTTC. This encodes CSVTRHTGNEVVAEQYF.

CDR3 in DNA: TGTGCCAGCAGCTCCCATGCCGGGACAGGGTACTCCGAGCAGTACGTC. Residues: CASSSHAGTGYSEQYV. The rearrangement joins TRBV7-2 to TRBJ2-7; 9 bases line up with TRBD1. The V gene's germline CDR1 is SGHTA and CDR2 FQGNSA. Trimming took 4 bases from V and 6 from J; bases not matched to a gene: 13. The CDR3 is made up of 16 amino acids.

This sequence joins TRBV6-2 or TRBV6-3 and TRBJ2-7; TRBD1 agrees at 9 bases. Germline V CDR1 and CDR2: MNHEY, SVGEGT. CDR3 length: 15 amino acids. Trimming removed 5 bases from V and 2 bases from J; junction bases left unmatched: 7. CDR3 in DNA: TGTGCCAGCAGTAACCGGGACAGGGTCCCCTACGAGCAGTACGTC. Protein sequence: CASSNRDRVPYEQYV.

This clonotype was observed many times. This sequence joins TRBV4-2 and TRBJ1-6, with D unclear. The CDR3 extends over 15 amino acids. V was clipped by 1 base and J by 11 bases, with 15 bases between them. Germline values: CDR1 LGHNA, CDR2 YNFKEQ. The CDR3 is CASSQVPTLSAPLHF. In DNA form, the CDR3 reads TGTGCCAGCAGCCAAGTCCCGACTTTAAGTGCACCCCTCCACTTT.

CDR3 region: CASSVVAAGEQYF. The CDR3 coding sequence is TGTGCCAGCAGCGTCGTCGCCGCCGGCGAGCAGTACTTC. The chain couples TRBV9 to TRBJ2-7; D unclear. CDR1 SGDLS and CDR2 YYNGEE come from the germline V gene. V lost 2 bases, J lost 6 bases, and 12 bases lay in between. This CDR3 contains 13 residues. Complete variable domain (other parts from reference TRBV9 and TRBJ2-7): DSGVTQTPKHLITATGQRVTLRCSPRSGDLSVYWYQQSLDQGLQFLIQYYNGEERAKGNILERFSAQQFPDLHSELNLSSLELGDSALYFCASSVVAAGEQYFGPGTRLTVT.

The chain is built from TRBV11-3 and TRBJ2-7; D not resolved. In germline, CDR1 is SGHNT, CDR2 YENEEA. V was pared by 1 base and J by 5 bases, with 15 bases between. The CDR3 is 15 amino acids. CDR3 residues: CASSLGLGDIHEQYF. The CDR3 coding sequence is TGTGCCAGCAGCTTAGGTTTGGGTGACATCCACGAGCAGTACTTC.

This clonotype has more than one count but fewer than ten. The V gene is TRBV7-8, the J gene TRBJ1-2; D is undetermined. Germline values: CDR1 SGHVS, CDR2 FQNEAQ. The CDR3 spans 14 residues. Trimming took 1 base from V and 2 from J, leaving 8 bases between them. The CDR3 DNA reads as TGTGCCAGCAGCTTAGGTCGTAGGAACTATGGCTACACCTTC. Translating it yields CASSLGRRNYGYTF.

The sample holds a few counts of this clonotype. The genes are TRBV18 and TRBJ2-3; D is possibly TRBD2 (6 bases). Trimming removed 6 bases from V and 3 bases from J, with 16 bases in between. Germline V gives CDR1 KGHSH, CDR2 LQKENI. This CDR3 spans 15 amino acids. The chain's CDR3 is CASSRAGGMTDTQYF. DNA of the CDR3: TGTGCCAGCTCGCGGGCTGGGGGGATGACAGATACGCAGTATTTT.

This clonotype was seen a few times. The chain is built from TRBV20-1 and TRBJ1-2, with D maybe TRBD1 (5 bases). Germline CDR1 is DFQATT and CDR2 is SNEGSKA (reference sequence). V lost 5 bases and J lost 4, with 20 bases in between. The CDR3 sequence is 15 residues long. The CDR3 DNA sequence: TGCAGTGCTCCTGGGGGATTCGGGGTTGGCTATGGCTACACCTTC. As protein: CSAPGGFGVGYGYTF.

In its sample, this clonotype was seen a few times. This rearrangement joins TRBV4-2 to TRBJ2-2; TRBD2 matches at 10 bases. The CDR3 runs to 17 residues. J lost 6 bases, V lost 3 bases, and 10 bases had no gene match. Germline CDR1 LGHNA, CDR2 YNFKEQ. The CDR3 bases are TGTGCCAGCAGCCAGTCCTGGACTAGCGGTTCGGCCGGGGAGCTGTTTTTT. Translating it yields CASSQSWTSGSAGELFF.